A selection of T cell receptor beta chains follows, all from one sample in a study of T cell responses to AZD1222 COVID-19 vaccine. The data were produced by immunoSEQ multiplex PCR, yet TCRdb's version contains in-frame clones alone and is incomplete. Of 150,000 to 200,000 clones in the sample, about 86% are singletons; the top ten hold roughly 12%. This material consisted of peripheral blood, taken 28 days after the second AZD1222 dose. The receptors here all came from an adult who received the AZD1222 COVID-19 vaccine. Each CDR3 is given with its conserved first and last residue. The order of the fields is V gene, D gene, clone size, J gene, CDR3 DNA, CDR3 protein. D genes are given only for firm matches. For some rows the clone size is stated as once, few or many, or as a class when expanded; others skip it.

>TRBV6-6|TRBD2|NA|TRBJ2-7
TGTGCCAGCAGTCCCCGAGTGGCTAGCGGGGGGTCAAACTACGAGCAGTACTTC
CASSPRVASGGSNYEQYF
>TRBV6-5|TRBD1|NA|TRBJ1-1
TGTGCCAGTAGACAGGGCTGGACTGAAGCTTTCTTT
CASRQGWTEAFF
>TRBV11-2|TRBD2|NA|TRBJ2-2
TGTGCCAGCAGCTTAGATCAACTAGGAGGACTAGCCTTCACCGGGGAGCTGTTTTTT
CASSLDQLGGLAFTGELFF
>TRBV7-2|NA|NA|TRBJ1-1
TGTGCCAGCAGCTTACAGCAGGCGGGTGAAGCTTTCTTT
CASSLQQAGEAFF
>TRBV6-2/TRBV6-3|NA|NA|TRBJ1-1
TGTGCCAGCAGTTACGTCCTCGGGGCAGGGATTGTGAACACTGAAGCTTTCTTT
CASSYVLGAGIVNTEAFF
>TRBV18|NA|NA|TRBJ2-3
TGTGCCAGCTCACCACTCCCCGCAGATACGCAGTATTTT
CASSPLPADTQYF
>TRBV27|NA|NA|TRBJ2-7
TGTGCCAGCAGTTTAAAAAGTATAGGCGAGCAGTACTTC
CASSLKSIGEQYF
>TRBV28|TRBD1|once|TRBJ1-5
TGTGCCAGCAGTTTGGTACAGGGGAGCAATCAGCCCCAGCATTTT
CASSLVQGSNQPQHF
>TRBV18|NA|few|TRBJ1-2
TGTGCCAGCTCACCACTCGCCGGGACTAACTATGGCTACACCTTC
CASSPLAGTNYGYTF
>TRBV5-1|NA|once|TRBJ1-5
TGCGCCAGCAGCTTGGGAGTGGGTCAGCCCCAGCATTTT
CASSLGVGQPQHF
>TRBV12-3/TRBV12-4|NA|NA|TRBJ2-3
TGTGCCAGCAGTCGCAATCAGGGGCGAACGCAGTATTTT
CASSRNQGRTQYF
>TRBV6-6|TRBD2|NA|TRBJ2-1
TGTGCCAGCAGTCTGACACTGACTAGCGCGTCCTACAATGAGCAGTTCTTC
CASSLTLTSASYNEQFF
>TRBV7-2|NA|NA|TRBJ2-4
TGTGCCAGCAGTTTAGGGCGGGGCCACCCCGGAAGGTCGAAAAACATTCAGTACTTC
CASSLGRGHPGRSKNIQYF
>TRBV11-1|NA|NA|TRBJ2-5
TGTGCCAGCAGCTCTCGGGGGCAGAGATTTAAAGAGACCCAGTACTTC
CASSSRGQRFKETQYF
>TRBV5-1|NA|once|TRBJ1-2
TGCGCCAGCAGCTTGGGACAGGAAGGCTATGGCTACACCTTC
CASSLGQEGYGYTF
>TRBV9|NA|NA|TRBJ1-2
TGTGCCAGCAGCGTGCGGGACACGGCCTATAGCTATGGCTACACCTTC
CASSVRDTAYSYGYTF
>TRBV5-1|NA|NA|TRBJ1-1
TGCGCCAGCAGCGTACAGGTCCCGAACACTGAAGCTTTCTTT
CASSVQVPNTEAFF
>TRBV4-3|NA|once|TRBJ1-1
TGCGCCAGCAGCCAAGCTCTCCGCAGTCGAAACACTGAAGCTTTCTTT
CASSQALRSRNTEAFF
>TRBV5-1|NA|NA|TRBJ1-5
TGCGCCAGCAGCCCATCACAAGGGGCCAATCAGCCCCAGCATTTT
CASSPSQGANQPQHF
>TRBV27|TRBD1|NA|TRBJ1-5
TGTGCCAGCAGTTACGGAACAGGGGGCAATCAGCCCCAGCATTTT
CASSYGTGGNQPQHF
>TRBV9|NA|NA|TRBJ1-3
TGTGCCAGCAGCGTAGCTACGAGGGGACCTGGAAACACCATATATTTT
CASSVATRGPGNTIYF
>TRBV7-2|TRBD2|NA|TRBJ2-5
TGTGCCAGCAGCTTGACAAGGACTAGCGGGGGGGAGACCCAGTACTTC
CASSLTRTSGGETQYF
>TRBV19|NA|NA|TRBJ1-1
TGTGCCAGTAGTATCCGTTTTAGCAGGGAGGGAACTGAAGCTTTCTTT
CASSIRFSREGTEAFF
>TRBV19|NA|few|TRBJ2-7
TGTGCCACCTCTGACATCTCCTACGAGCAGTACTTC
CATSDISYEQYF
>TRBV6-2/TRBV6-3|NA|NA|TRBJ1-1
TGTGCCAGCAGCCGCCAGGCCCTGCAAGCTTTCTTT
CASSRQALQAFF
>TRBV27|TRBD1|NA|TRBJ2-5
TGTGCCAGCAGCAAGGGGACAGTCCAAGAGACCCAGTACTTC
CASSKGTVQETQYF
>TRBV7-2|TRBD1|few|TRBJ2-5
TGTGCCAGCAGCTCGACAGGGCTGGAGACCCAGTACTTC
CASSSTGLETQYF
>TRBV7-2|NA|NA|TRBJ1-6
TGTGCCAGCAGCCCGGCGGGCTATAATTCACCCCTCCACTTT
CASSPAGYNSPLHF
>TRBV11-2|NA|NA|TRBJ2-2
TGTGCCAGCAGCTTAACGTTGACCGGGGAGCTGTTTTTT
CASSLTLTGELFF
>TRBV19|TRBD2|NA|TRBJ2-1
TGTGCCAGTAGTATCAGCGGGGGTGCCTACAATGAGCAGTTCTTC
CASSISGGAYNEQFF
>TRBV18|TRBD2|NA|TRBJ2-1
TGTGCCAGCTCACCACCGACTAGCGGGGCTTTCTACAATGAGCAGTTCTTC
CASSPPTSGAFYNEQFF
>TRBV7-9|NA|NA|TRBJ2-2
TGTGCCGTCCCCCAGGCCCAACGCCGAGGGGAGCTGTTTTTT
CAVPQAQRRGELFF
>TRBV24-1|NA|NA|TRBJ2-7
TGTGCCACTGGACACTCCGCGTTTACTGGATCCTACGAGCAGTACTTC
CATGHSAFTGSYEQYF
>TRBV6-5|NA|NA|TRBJ1-5
TGTGCCAGCAGAGGGGGAGGGACGGAGGATCAGCCCCAGCATTTT
CASRGGGTEDQPQHF
>TRBV6-5|TRBD1|NA|TRBJ1-3
TGTGCCAGCAGAGATCAGGGGGGACGAAACACCATATATTTT
CASRDQGGRNTIYF
>TRBV11-2|NA|NA|TRBJ2-5
TGTGCCAGCAGCGAAGGACACCAAGAGACCCAGTACTTC
CASSEGHQETQYF
>TRBV18|TRBD1|once|TRBJ1-3
TGTGCCAGCTCACCCTCGGGACAGAGCTCTGGAAACACCATATATTTT
CASSPSGQSSGNTIYF
>TRBV18|TRBD1|NA|TRBJ2-5
TGTGCCAGCTCACCACTTACGACAGGGGAATACCAAGAGACCCAGTACTTC
CASSPLTTGEYQETQYF
>TRBV2|TRBD1|once|TRBJ1-6
TGTGCCAGCAGTACTCCGGGGGCCCAGGGGGGACCCCTCCACTTT
CASSTPGAQGGPLHF
>TRBV30|TRBD1|NA|TRBJ1-1
TGTGCCTGGAGTATACAGGGGAAGACTGAAGCTTTCTTT
CAWSIQGKTEAFF
>TRBV30|TRBD1|NA|TRBJ1-4
TGTGCCTGGAGCGGTGCCCAGGGGGGAAATGAAAAACTGTTTTTT
CAWSGAQGGNEKLFF
>TRBV7-2|NA|NA|TRBJ2-2
TGTGCCAGCAGCTTACCGGCCGGGGAGCTGTTTTTT
CASSLPAGELFF
>TRBV12-5|TRBD1|NA|TRBJ2-4
TGTGCTAGTGGTCGGTGGTCGACAGGGTTGGCATCCGCCAAAAACATTCAGTACTTC
CASGRWSTGLASAKNIQYF
>TRBV18|TRBD1|once|TRBJ2-1
TGTGCCAGCTCTCCTAGACAGGGGAACAATGAGCAGTTCTTC
CASSPRQGNNEQFF
>TRBV30|NA|NA|TRBJ1-6
TGTGCCTGGAGTGTATTTTCGGTCGGGGACGGCGCAATAACCCTCCACTTT
CAWSVFSVGDGAITLHF
>TRBV5-1|NA|NA|TRBJ2-2
TGCGCCAGCAGCTTGGTGGAGGGAGTGCGTGGGGAGCTGTTTTTT
CASSLVEGVRGELFF
>TRBV7-8|TRBD2|NA|TRBJ2-5
TGTGCCAGCAACCGGGGGGGTTGGGAGACCCAGTACTTC
CASNRGGWETQYF
>TRBV28|TRBD1|NA|TRBJ1-5
TGTGCCAGCAGAGAGGGACAGGGGCCGAATCAGCCCCAGCATTTT
CASREGQGPNQPQHF
>TRBV19|TRBD1|NA|TRBJ2-7
TGTGCCAGTAGTATTCCCGCCGGGACAGGCTCCTACGAGCAGTACTTC
CASSIPAGTGSYEQYF
>TRBV19|NA|NA|TRBJ1-5
TGTGCCAGTAGTATAGGTCAGGGGCCCCAGCATTTT
CASSIGQGPQHF
>TRBV7-2|TRBD2|few|TRBJ2-7
TGTGCCAGCAGCTCCCGACTAGCGGGGGGCTACGAGCAGTACTTC
CASSSRLAGGYEQYF
>TRBV7-9|NA|NA|TRBJ1-6
TGTGCCAGCAGCCGGCCAGGGGACGATTCACCCCTCCACTTT
CASSRPGDDSPLHF